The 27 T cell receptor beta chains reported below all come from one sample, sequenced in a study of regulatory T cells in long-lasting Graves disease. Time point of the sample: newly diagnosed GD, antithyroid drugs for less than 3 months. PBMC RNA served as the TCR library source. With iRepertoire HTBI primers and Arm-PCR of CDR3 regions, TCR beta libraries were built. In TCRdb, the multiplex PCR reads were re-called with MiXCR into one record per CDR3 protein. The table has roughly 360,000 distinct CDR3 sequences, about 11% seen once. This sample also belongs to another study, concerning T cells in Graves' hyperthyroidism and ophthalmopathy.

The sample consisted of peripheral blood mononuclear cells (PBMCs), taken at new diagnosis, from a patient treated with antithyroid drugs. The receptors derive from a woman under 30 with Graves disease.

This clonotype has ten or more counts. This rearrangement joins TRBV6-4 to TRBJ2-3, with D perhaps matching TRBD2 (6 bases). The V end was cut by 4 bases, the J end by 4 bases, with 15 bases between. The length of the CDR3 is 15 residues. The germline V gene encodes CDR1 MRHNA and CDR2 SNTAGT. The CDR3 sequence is CASSAAAGSADTQYF. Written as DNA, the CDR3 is TGTGCCAGCAGTGCGGCGGCGGGATCGGCAGATACGCAGTATTTT.

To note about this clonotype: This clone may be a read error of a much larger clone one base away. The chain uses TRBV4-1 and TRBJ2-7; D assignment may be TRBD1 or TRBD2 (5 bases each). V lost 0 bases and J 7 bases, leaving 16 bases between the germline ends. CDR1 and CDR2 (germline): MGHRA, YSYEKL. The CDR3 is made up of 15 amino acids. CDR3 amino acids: CASSQDELLAGEQYF. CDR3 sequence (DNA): TGCGCCAGCAGCCAAGACGAGCTCCTAGCAGGGGAGCAGTACTTC.

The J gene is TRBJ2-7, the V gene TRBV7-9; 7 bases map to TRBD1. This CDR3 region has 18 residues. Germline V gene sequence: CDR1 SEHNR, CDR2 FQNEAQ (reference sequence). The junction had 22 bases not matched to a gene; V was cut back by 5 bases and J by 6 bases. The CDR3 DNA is TGTGCCAGCAGCAATTGGCCGCTAAGGGGGCGCATTATAGGCGAGCAGTACTTC. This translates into CASSNWPLRGRIIGEQYF.

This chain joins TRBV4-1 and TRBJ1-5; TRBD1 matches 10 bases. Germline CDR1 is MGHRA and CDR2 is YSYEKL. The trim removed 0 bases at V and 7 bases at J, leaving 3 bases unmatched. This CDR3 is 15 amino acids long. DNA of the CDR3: TGCGCCAGCAGCCAAGAGGGGACAGGGGTGCAGCCCCAGCATTTT. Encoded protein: CASSQEGTGVQPQHF.

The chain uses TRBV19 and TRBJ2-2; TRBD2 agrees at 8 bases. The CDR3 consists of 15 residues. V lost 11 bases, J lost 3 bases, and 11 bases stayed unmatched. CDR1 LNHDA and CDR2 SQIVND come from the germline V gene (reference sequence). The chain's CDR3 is CARQRESLHTGELFF. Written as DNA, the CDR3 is TGTGCCCGTCAGCGGGAGTCGCTGCACACCGGGGAGCTGTTTTTT. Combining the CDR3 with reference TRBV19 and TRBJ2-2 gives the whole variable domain DGGITQSPKYLFRKEGQNVTLSCEQNLNHDAMYWYRQDPGQGLRLIYYSQIVNDFQKGDIAEGYSVSREKKESFPLTVTSAQKNPTAFYLCARQRESLHTGELFFGEGSRLTVL.

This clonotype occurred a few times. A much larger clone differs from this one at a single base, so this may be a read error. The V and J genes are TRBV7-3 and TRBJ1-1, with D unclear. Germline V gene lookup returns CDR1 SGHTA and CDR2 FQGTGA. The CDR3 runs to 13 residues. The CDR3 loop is CASSLHVNTEALF. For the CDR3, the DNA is TGTGCCAGCAGCTTACACGTGAACACTGAAGCTCTCTTT. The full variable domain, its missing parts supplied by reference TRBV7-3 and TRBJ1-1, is GAGVSQTPSNKVTEKGKYVELRCDPISGHTALYWYRQSLGQGPEFLIYFQGTGAADDSGLPNDRFFAVRPEGSVSTLKIQRTERGDSAVYLCASSLHVNTEALFGQGTRLTVV.

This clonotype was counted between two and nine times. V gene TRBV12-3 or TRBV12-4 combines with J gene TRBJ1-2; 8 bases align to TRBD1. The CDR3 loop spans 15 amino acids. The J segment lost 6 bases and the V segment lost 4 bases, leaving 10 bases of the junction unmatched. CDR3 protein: CASSYRDRPRDGYTF. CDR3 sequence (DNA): TGTGCCAGCAGTTACCGGGACAGGCCTAGGGATGGCTACACCTTC.

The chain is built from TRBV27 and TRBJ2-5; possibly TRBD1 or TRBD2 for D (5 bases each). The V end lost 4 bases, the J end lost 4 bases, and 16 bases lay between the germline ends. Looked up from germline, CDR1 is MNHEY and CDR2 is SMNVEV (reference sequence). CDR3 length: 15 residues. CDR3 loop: CASSYEEGWRETQYF. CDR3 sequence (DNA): TGTGCCAGCAGTTACGAAGAGGGGTGGCGAGAGACCCAGTACTTC.

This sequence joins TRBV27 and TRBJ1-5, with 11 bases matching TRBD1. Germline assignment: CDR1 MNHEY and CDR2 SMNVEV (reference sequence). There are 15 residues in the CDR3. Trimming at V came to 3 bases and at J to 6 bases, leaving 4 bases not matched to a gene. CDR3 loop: CASSFYGQGAQPQHF. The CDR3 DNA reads TGTGCCAGCAGTTTCTACGGACAGGGGGCTCAGCCCCAGCATTTT.

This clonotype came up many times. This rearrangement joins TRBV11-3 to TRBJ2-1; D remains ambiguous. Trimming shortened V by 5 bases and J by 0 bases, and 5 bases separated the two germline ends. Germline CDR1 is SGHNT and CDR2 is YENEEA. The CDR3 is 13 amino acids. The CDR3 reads CASSLISYNEQFF. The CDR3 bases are TGTGCCAGCAGCCTTATCTCCTACAATGAGCAGTTCTTC.

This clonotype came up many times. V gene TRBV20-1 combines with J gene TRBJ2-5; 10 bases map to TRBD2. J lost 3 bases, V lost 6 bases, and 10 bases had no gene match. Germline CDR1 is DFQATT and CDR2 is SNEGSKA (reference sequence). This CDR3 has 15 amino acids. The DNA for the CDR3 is TGCAGTGCCAGCCCCCTGCTAGCGGGAGAAGAGACCCAGTACTTC. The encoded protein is CSASPLLAGEETQYF.

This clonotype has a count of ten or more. As DNA, the CDR3 is TGTGCCAGCAGTTACGGGGGACTAGCGGAGACCCAGTACTTC. Translating gives CASSYGGLAETQYF. The chain joins TRBV6-2 or TRBV6-3 to TRBJ2-5; TRBD2 agrees at 10 bases. V was pared by 2 bases and J by 5 bases, with 2 bases of the junction left unmatched. The CDR3 has 14 amino acids. Germline assignment: CDR1 MNHEY and CDR2 SVGEGT.

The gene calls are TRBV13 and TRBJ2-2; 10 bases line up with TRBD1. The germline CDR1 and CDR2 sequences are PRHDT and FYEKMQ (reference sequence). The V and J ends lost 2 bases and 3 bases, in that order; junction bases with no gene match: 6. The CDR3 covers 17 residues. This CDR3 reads CASSLQAGTGDTGELFF. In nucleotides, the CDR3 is TGTGCCAGCAGCTTACAAGCCGGGACAGGGGACACCGGGGAGCTGTTTTTT.

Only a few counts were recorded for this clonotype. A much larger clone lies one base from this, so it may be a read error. CDR3 DNA: TGCGCCAGCAGCACTGGGGACATATACAATGAGCAGTCCTTC. It translates to CASSTGDIYNEQSF. This chain uses TRBV5-1 with TRBJ2-1; D is possibly TRBD1 (6 bases). The CDR3 spans 14 residues. Germline V gene lookup returns CDR1 SGHRS and CDR2 YFSETQ.

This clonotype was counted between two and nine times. The CDR3 is CASSQVRGNTEAFF. The CDR3 DNA reads TGCGCCAGCAGCCAAGTAAGGGGGAACACTGAAGCTTTCTTT. The rearrangement uses TRBV4-1 and TRBJ1-1; maybe TRBD1 (5 bases). The CDR3 totals 14 residues. With 1 base removed from V and 1 base from J, the gap between germline ends came to 7 bases. Germline V gene data show CDR1 as MGHRA and CDR2 as YSYEKL.

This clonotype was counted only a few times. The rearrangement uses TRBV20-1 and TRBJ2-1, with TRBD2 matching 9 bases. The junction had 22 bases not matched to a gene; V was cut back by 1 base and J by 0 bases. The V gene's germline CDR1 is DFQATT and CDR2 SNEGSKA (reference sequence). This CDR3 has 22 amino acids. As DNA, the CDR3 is TGCAGTGCTAGAGCTTACCCCGCCCCGGGACTAGCAACCGCGAGCTCCTACAATGAGCAGTTCTTC. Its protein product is CSARAYPAPGLATASSYNEQFF.

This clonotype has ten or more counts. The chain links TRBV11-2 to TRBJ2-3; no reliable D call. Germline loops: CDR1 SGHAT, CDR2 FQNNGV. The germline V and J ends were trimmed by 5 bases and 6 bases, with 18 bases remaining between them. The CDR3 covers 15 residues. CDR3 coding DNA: TGTGCCAGCAGCCGGACGGTGATATCTATGGATACGCAGTATTTT. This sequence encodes CASSRTVISMDTQYF. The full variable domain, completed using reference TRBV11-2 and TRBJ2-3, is EAGVAQSPRYKIIEKRQSVAFWCNPISGHATLYWYQQILGQGPKLLIQFQNNGVVDDSQLPKDRFSAERLKGVDSTLKIQPAKLEDSAVYLCASSRTVISMDTQYFGPGTRLTVL.

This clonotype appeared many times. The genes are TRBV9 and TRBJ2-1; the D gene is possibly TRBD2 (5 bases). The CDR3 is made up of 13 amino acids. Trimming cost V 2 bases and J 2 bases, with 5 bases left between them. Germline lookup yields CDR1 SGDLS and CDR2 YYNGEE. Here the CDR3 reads CASSVEAYNEQFF. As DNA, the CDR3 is TGTGCCAGCAGCGTGGAGGCCTACAATGAGCAGTTCTTC.

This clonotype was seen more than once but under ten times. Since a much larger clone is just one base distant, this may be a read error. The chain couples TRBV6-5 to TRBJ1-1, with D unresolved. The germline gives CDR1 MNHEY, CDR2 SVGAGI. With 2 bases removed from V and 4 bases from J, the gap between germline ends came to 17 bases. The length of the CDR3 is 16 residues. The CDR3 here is CASSYPVEGFRTEAFF. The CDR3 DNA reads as TGTGCCAGCAGTTACCCGGTCGAGGGCTTTCGCACTGAAGCTTTCTTT.

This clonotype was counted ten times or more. The CDR3 DNA sequence: TGTGCCAGCAGTTACGTGGAAGGCTATGGCTACACCTTC. Translation gives CASSYVEGYGYTF. V gene TRBV6-5 combines with J gene TRBJ1-2; no clear D gene. This CDR3 spans 13 amino acids. CDR1 is MNHEY, CDR2 SVGAGI, per germline. The ends were cut back, 2 bases at V and 4 bases at J, with 8 bases in the middle.

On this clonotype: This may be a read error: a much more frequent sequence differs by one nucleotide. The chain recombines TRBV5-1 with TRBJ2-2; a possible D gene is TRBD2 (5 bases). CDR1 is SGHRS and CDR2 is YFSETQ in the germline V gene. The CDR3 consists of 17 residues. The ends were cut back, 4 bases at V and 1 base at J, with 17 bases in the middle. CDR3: CASSAHRAEENTGELFF. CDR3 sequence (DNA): TGCGCCAGCAGCGCCCACCGGGCGGAGGAGAACACCGGGGAGCTGTTTTTT.

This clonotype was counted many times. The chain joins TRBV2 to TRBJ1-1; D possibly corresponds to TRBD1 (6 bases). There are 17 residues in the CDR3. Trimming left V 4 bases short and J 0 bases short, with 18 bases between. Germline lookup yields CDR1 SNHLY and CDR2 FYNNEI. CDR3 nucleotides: TGTGCCAGCAGTGCGTCCCGGGACATCGTACTGAACACTGAAGCTTTCTTT. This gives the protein CASSASRDIVLNTEAFF.

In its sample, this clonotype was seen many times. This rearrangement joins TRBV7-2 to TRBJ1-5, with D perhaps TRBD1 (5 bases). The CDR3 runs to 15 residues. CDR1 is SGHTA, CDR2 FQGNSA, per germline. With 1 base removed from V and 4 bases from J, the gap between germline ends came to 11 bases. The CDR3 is CASSLVLTENQPQHF. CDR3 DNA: TGTGCCAGCAGCTTAGTATTGACAGAGAATCAGCCCCAGCATTTT.

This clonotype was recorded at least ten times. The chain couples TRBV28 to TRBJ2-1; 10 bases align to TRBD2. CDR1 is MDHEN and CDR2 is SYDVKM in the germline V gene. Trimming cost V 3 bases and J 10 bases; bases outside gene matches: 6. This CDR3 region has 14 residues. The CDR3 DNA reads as TGTGCCAGCAGTTTGCCTAGCGGGGGTAAGGAGCAGTTCTTC. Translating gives CASSLPSGGKEQFF.

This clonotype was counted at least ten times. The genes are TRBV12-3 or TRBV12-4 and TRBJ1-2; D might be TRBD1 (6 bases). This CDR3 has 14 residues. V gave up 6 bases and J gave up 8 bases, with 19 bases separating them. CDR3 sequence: CASSSGTPWVGYTF. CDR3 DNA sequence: TGTGCCAGCAGCTCCGGGACACCTTGGGTGGGCTACACCTTC.

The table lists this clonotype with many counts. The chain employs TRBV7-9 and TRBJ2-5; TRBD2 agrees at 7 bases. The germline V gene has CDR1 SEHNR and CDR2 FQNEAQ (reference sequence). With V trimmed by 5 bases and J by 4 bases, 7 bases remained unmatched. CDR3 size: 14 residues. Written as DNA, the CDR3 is TGTGCCAGCAGCGCGGGACTACTAAGAGAGACCCAGTACTTC. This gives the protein CASSAGLLRETQYF.

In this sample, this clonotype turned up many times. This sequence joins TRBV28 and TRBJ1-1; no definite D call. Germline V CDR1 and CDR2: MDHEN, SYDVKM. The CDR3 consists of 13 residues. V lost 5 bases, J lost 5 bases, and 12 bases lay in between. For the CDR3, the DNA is TGTGCCAGCAGTCTCCTTCGTTTTACTGAAGCTTTCTTT. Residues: CASSLLRFTEAFF.